The rows below give T cell receptor beta chains drawn from one sample of a study of T-cell reconstitution after alpha-beta-depleted transplantation in children. TCRdb recomputed calls from the PCR reads with MiXCR, one row per CDR3 protein. The repertoire holds about 510,000 distinct CDR3 sequences, with approximately 10% as singletons. The sequences come from PBMCs, mostly from graft donor cells, collected 180 days after TCRalphabeta/CD19-depleted stem cell transplant. The receptors were sampled from a female patient aged 2-9 years who had a stem cell transplant for aplastic anemia, so the T cells may come from the graft donor. CDR3s leave out the opening cysteine and the closing phenylalanine or tryptophan.

length: 12
J: TRBJ2-7
V: TRBV20-1
CDR3: SASHGRTSYEQY

length: 9
J: TRBJ1-2
V: TRBV29-1
CDR3: SVEGGDGYT

length: 12
J: TRBJ1-1
V: TRBV29-1
CDR3: SVALGMRGTEAF

length: 12
J: TRBJ2-2
V: TRBV7-8
CDR3: ASRHYENTGELF

length: 13
J: TRBJ1-5
V: TRBV15
CDR3: ATSRKEGFNQPQH

length: 13
J: TRBJ2-1
V: TRBV7-2
CDR3: ASSLEGGSYNEQF

length: 13
J: TRBJ2-7
V: TRBV7-3
CDR3: ASSPRGDRGYEQY

length: 15
J: TRBJ2-2
V: TRBV6-5
CDR3: ASSYSVAEVYTGELF

length: 14
J: TRBJ1-1
V: TRBV3-1
CDR3: ASSQDSGALNTEAF

length: 15
J: TRBJ2-1
V: TRBV4-2
CDR3: ASSPERVRGSYNEQF

length: 13
J: TRBJ1-1
V: TRBV5-1
CDR3: ASSPYTGVNTEAF

length: 13
J: TRBJ1-1
V: TRBV7-2
CDR3: ASSPGVGWGTEAF

length: 14
J: TRBJ2-7
V: TRBV28
CDR3: ASRPPGTGISYEQY

length: 15
J: TRBJ2-6
V: TRBV12-3/TRBV12-4
CDR3: ASSLPGPRIGANVLT

length: 13
J: TRBJ2-1
V: TRBV4-3
CDR3: ASSTGGTGPNEQF

length: 11
J: TRBJ1-3
V: TRBV29-1
CDR3: SVGQASGNTIY

length: 12
J: TRBJ2-5
V: TRBV5-5
CDR3: ASSLGSGKETQY

length: 15
J: TRBJ2-7
V: TRBV12-3/TRBV12-4
CDR3: ASSSAPSTLRDNEEY

length: 17
J: TRBJ2-1
V: TRBV27
CDR3: VSSLFFFRSGIHYNEQF

length: 13
J: TRBJ1-1
V: TRBV27
CDR3: ASSLVGGLNTEAF

length: 11
J: TRBJ2-5
V: TRBV7-9
CDR3: ASSLVRKETQY

length: 13
J: TRBJ2-7
V: TRBV20-1
CDR3: SARVAGGPPYEQY

length: 13
J: TRBJ2-1
V: TRBV29-1
CDR3: SVEDRLAAANEQF

length: 12
J: TRBJ1-2
V: TRBV12-3/TRBV12-4
CDR3: ASRPTGLVYGYT

length: 18
J: TRBJ1-5
V: TRBV12-5
CDR3: ASGLITRDRGPYSNQPQH

length: 10
J: TRBJ1-2
V: TRBV19
CDR3: ASSRDSPGYT

length: 13
J: TRBJ1-5
V: TRBV18
CDR3: ASSPLGGRDQPQH

length: 14
J: TRBJ2-1
V: TRBV27
CDR3: ASKGTGGAGWNEQF

length: 10
J: TRBJ2-5
V: TRBV20-1
CDR3: RVLAGGETQY

length: 13
J: TRBJ1-1
V: TRBV7-9
CDR3: ASSLEGVGNTEAF

length: 16
J: TRBJ2-1
V: TRBV19
CDR3: ASSKFKAAQVSYNEQF

length: 13
J: TRBJ1-2
V: TRBV28
CDR3: ASSLWGGAGYGYT

length: 13
J: TRBJ2-2
V: TRBV28
CDR3: ASSLTIQPTGELF

length: 12
J: TRBJ2-1
V: TRBV29-1
CDR3: SVGDRGNYNEQF

length: 12
J: TRBJ2-3
V: TRBV20-1
CDR3: SALTRDRDGTQY

length: 10
J: TRBJ1-1
V: TRBV5-1
CDR3: ASSLEAGEAF

length: 14
J: TRBJ2-7
V: TRBV6-2/TRBV6-3
CDR3: ASSYSGLAAVYEQY

length: 13
J: TRBJ1-1
V: TRBV4-1
CDR3: ASSQLGHPNTEAF

length: 15
J: TRBJ2-4
V: TRBV7-8
CDR3: ASSPSLFAGVGNIQY

length: 14
J: TRBJ2-4
V: TRBV28
CDR3: ASSLGRLLAKNIQY

length: 12
J: TRBJ1-1
V: TRBV6-5
CDR3: ASSYSASRTEAF

length: 10
J: TRBJ2-1
V: TRBV7-9
CDR3: ASTQMRGEQF

length: 13
J: TRBJ1-1
V: TRBV28
CDR3: ASSLTRQGGIGAF

length: 12
J: TRBJ2-1
V: TRBV10-3
CDR3: AISLAQGGNEQF

length: 13
J: TRBJ2-7
V: TRBV12-3/TRBV12-4
CDR3: ASSETGSGTYEQY

length: 15
J: TRBJ1-3
V: TRBV15
CDR3: ATSRDRTGWTGNTIY

length: 13
J: TRBJ2-1
V: TRBV4-3
CDR3: ASSQGVLPYNEQF

length: 14
J: TRBJ2-2
V: TRBV5-6
CDR3: ASSLIPGGNTGELF

length: 13
J: TRBJ2-3
V: TRBV10-1
CDR3: ASSEDGQGTDTQY

length: 12
J: TRBJ1-5
V: TRBV5-1
CDR3: ASSLGGEGQPQH

length: 12
J: TRBJ2-2
V: TRBV7-9
CDR3: ASSLHREVGELF

length: 13
J: TRBJ1-5
V: TRBV19
CDR3: ASSPRATQNQPQH

length: 14
J: TRBJ2-5
V: TRBV18
CDR3: ASSPPTLHRPETQY

length: 14
J: TRBJ1-2
V: TRBV5-1
CDR3: ASSSPGTAANYGYT

length: 15
J: TRBJ2-3
V: TRBV5-1
CDR3: ASSLTGDDRGTDTQY